Shown below are 18 T cell receptor beta chains from a single sample sequenced in a study of blood T cell repertoires in COVID-19. Using immunoSEQ multiplex PCR, the repertoire was profiled, and TCRdb retains in-frame clones only, with some absent. The data contain approximately 460,000 clones, 89% of them singletons. Sequencing was carried out using peripheral blood. All receptors come from a man between 18 and 29 years old with COVID-19, enrolled during active disease.

The chain employs TRBV7-9 and TRBJ1-6; no clear D. CDR1 and CDR2 (germline): SEHNR, FQNEAQ (reference sequence). V lost 5 bases to trimming and J lost 0 bases, with 11 bases between them. This CDR3 is 16 amino acids long. DNA of the CDR3: TGTGCCAGCAGCGCCGGGAGTGGCTCCTATAATTCACCCCTCCACTTT. Amino acid sequence: CASSAGSGSYNSPLHF. The whole variable domain, remainder taken from reference TRBV7-9 and TRBJ1-6, is DTGVSQNPRHKITKRGQNVTFRCDPISEHNRLYWYRQTLGQGPEFLTYFQNEAQLEKSRLLSDRFSAERPKGSFSTLEIQRTEQGDSAMYLCASSAGSGSYNSPLHFGNGTRLTVT.

This rearrangement joins TRBV14 to TRBJ2-7; the D is unclear. The germline V gene encodes CDR1 SGHDN and CDR2 FVKESK. The CDR3 has 13 amino acids. Trimming shortened V by 0 bases and J by 6 bases, and 9 bases separated the two germline ends. CDR3 protein: CASSQDTSVEQYF. In DNA form, the CDR3 reads TGTGCCAGCAGCCAAGATACGAGTGTCGAGCAGTACTTC.

The chain combines TRBV25-1 with TRBJ2-3, with 8 bases matching TRBD2. CDR3 size: 16 residues. With V trimmed by 6 bases and J by 0 bases, 8 bases remained unmatched. CDR1 and CDR2 (germline): MGHDK, SYGVNS. CDR3 amino acids: CASSQVAGLSTDTQYF. CDR3 nucleotide sequence: TGTGCCAGCAGCCAGGTAGCGGGGTTAAGCACAGATACGCAGTATTTT.

The chain couples TRBV7-9 to TRBJ2-7; 9 nucleotides agree with TRBD1. The CDR3 contains 13 residues. V was clipped by 8 bases and J by 5 bases; unmatched bases: 7. Germline V lookup: CDR1 SEHNR, CDR2 FQNEAQ (reference sequence). As DNA, the CDR3 is TGTGCCAGCGCCAGGACAGGGGTCCACGAGCAGTACTTC. Translating it yields CASARTGVHEQYF.

A single count supports this clone. The chain couples TRBV4-1 to TRBJ2-3, with 8 bases fitting TRBD1. Germline loops: CDR1 MGHRA, CDR2 YSYEKL. The CDR3 extends over 16 amino acids. V shed 0 bases and J 2 bases; nucleotides not matched to a gene: 4. The CDR3 sequence: CASSQDQGALTDTQYF. CDR3 coding DNA: TGCGCCAGCAGCCAAGATCAGGGGGCCCTCACAGATACGCAGTATTTT.

The CDR3: CASSLFSISGGGYTF. CDR3 sequence (DNA): TGTGCCAGCAGTTTATTCTCTATATCGGGAGGTGGCTACACCTTC. The chain links TRBV27 to TRBJ1-2; D call uncertain. CDR1 MNHEY and CDR2 SMNVEV come from the germline V gene (reference sequence). The CDR3 runs 15 residues. Trimming stripped 1 base from V and 7 bases from J, with 16 bases between.

The rearrangement joins TRBV23-1 to TRBJ1-5, with a possible D match to TRBD1 (5 bases). TRBV23-1 is labeled an ORF, and its function is uncertain. The CDR3 consists of 15 residues. The V end lost 2 bases, the J end lost 6 bases, and 14 bases lay between the germline ends. The DNA of the CDR3 is TGCGCCAGCAGTCAACCTACCGGGGGAATTCAGCCCCAGCATTTT. Its translation: CASSQPTGGIQPQHF.

The V call is TRBV24-1, the J call TRBJ2-1; D possibly corresponds to TRBD2 (6 bases). The CDR3 is made up of 15 amino acids. Germline values: CDR1 KGHDR, CDR2 SFDVKD. V was pared by 0 bases and J by 9 bases, with 14 bases between. CDR3 loop: CATSDLLVGTGEQFF. The CDR3 nucleotides are TGTGCCACCAGTGATTTGCTTGTAGGGACTGGTGAGCAGTTCTTC.

This chain links TRBV2 with TRBJ1-1; TRBD1 matches at 7 bases. Unmatched junction bases numbered 2, after V lost 6 bases and J lost 1 base. The CDR3 is 13 residues long. Germline CDR1 is SNHLY and CDR2 is FYNNEI. The CDR3 protein is CASRGQPNTEAFF. In DNA, the CDR3 is TGTGCCAGCAGGGGACAGCCGAACACTGAAGCTTTCTTT.

This clone has a handful of counts. The chain is built from TRBV6-5 and TRBJ1-5, with 7 bases lining up with TRBD1. The V segment lost 6 bases and the J segment 4 bases; nucleotides outside the gene matches: 9. Per germline, CDR1 MNHEY and CDR2 SVGAGI. The CDR3 is 15 residues long. The CDR3 DNA sequence: TGTGCCAGCAGGACCGGGACAGAGTTTAATCAGCCCCAGCATTTT. Translated, it gives CASRTGTEFNQPQHF.

This chain joins TRBV4-1 and TRBJ2-7; 11 bases agree with TRBD1. The CDR3 contains 15 residues. Germline values: CDR1 MGHRA, CDR2 YSYEKL. Trimming at V came to 2 bases and at J to 3 bases, leaving 3 bases not matched to a gene. CDR3 in amino acids: CASSQRGTGGYEQYF. In nucleotides, the CDR3 is TGCGCCAGCAGCCAAAGGGGGACAGGGGGCTACGAGCAGTACTTC.

The rearrangement joins TRBV7-8 to TRBJ2-7, with TRBD1 matching over 7 bases. Germline trimming cut 1 base from V and 2 bases from J; bases unmatched to any gene: 8. This CDR3 contains 16 residues. The germline V gene has CDR1 SGHVS and CDR2 FQNEAQ. This chain's CDR3 is CASSLETGALPYEQYF. CDR3 sequence (DNA): TGTGCCAGCAGCTTAGAAACAGGGGCCCTTCCCTACGAGCAGTACTTC.

The chain joins TRBV5-1 to TRBJ1-1, with 8 nucleotides matching TRBD1. The V segment lost 2 bases and the J segment 1 base; nucleotides outside the gene matches: 4. The germline V gene encodes CDR1 SGHRS and CDR2 YFSETQ. The CDR3 runs to 15 residues. Here the CDR3 reads CASSLTGGANTEAFF. The CDR3, as DNA: TGCGCCAGCAGCTTAACAGGGGGAGCGAACACTGAAGCTTTCTTT.

The chain combines TRBV28 with TRBJ1-4, with a tentative D call TRBD1 (5 bases). CDR1 MDHEN and CDR2 SYDVKM come from the germline V gene. Trimming left V 2 bases short and J 7 bases short, with 11 bases between. This CDR3 is 14 amino acids long. In DNA form, the CDR3 reads TGTGCCAGCAGTTTAAGCAGGGTTGGTGAAAAACTGTTTTTT. It codes for CASSLSRVGEKLFF.

This chain uses TRBV18 with TRBJ2-1; possible D gene TRBD2, 6 bases. The CDR3 extends over 15 amino acids. Germline V gene lookup returns CDR1 KGHSH and CDR2 LQKENI. V was trimmed by 3 bases and J by 6 bases, leaving 15 bases between them. The CDR3 reads CASSPVGGMGNEQFF. The CDR3 DNA follows: TGTGCCAGCTCACCTGTCGGGGGAATGGGCAATGAGCAGTTCTTC.

The CDR3 DNA follows: TGCGCCAGCAGCATGTCGGATCCGGGACAGGAAAAAGCTTTCTTT. Residues: CASSMSDPGQEKAFF. The chain recombines TRBV5-1 with TRBJ1-1; 8 nucleotides align to TRBD1. The V segment lost 4 bases and the J segment 9 bases; nucleotides outside the gene matches: 14. The CDR3 is 15 amino acids. Germline CDR1 reads SGHRS; CDR2 reads YFSETQ.

The chain is built from TRBV25-1 and TRBJ2-3; a possible D gene is TRBD2 (10 bases). Germline assignment: CDR1 MGHDK and CDR2 SYGVNS. The CDR3 length is 18 residues. The V gene lost 4 bases and the J gene lost 4 bases, with 24 bases spanning the gap. The CDR3 region has the DNA TGTGCCAGCAGTGCCGTACTAGCGGGACAGGGATTGGCAGATACGCAGTATTTT. Protein: CASSAVLAGQGLADTQYF.

The chain has TRBV27 and TRBJ2-1; D perhaps matches TRBD2 (5 bases). Trimming shortened V by 5 bases and J by 2 bases, and 22 bases separated the two germline ends. Germline values: CDR1 MNHEY, CDR2 SMNVEV (reference sequence). There are 18 residues in the CDR3. The CDR3 DNA reads TGTGCCAGCAGTCCCCTTAAGAGCGGCGAGGGCACCTACAATGAGCAGTTCTTC. Amino acid sequence: CASSPLKSGEGTYNEQFF.